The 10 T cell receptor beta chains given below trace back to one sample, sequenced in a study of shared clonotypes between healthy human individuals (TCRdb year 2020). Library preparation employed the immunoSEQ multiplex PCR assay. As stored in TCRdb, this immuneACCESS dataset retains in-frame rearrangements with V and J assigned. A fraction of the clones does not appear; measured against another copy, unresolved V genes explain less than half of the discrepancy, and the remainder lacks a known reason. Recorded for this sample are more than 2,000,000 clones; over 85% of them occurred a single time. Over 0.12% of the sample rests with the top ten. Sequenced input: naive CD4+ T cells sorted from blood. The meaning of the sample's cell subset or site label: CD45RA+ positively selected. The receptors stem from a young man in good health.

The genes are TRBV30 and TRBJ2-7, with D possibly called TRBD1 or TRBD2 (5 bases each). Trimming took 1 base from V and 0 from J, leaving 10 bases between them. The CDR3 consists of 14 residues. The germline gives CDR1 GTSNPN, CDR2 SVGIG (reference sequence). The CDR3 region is CAWSDGAGSYEQYF. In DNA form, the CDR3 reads TGTGCCTGGAGTGACGGGGCGGGCTCCTACGAGCAGTACTTC.

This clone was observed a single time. Here the CDR3 DNA reads TGCGCCAGCAGCTTGCCGGAAAGCAATGAGCAGTTCTTC. This codes for CASSLPESNEQFF. V is TRBV5-1 and J is TRBJ2-1, with D uncertain. Germline V gene lookup returns CDR1 SGHRS and CDR2 YFSETQ. The CDR3 runs to 13 residues. Trimming left V 1 base short and J 6 bases short, with 8 bases between.

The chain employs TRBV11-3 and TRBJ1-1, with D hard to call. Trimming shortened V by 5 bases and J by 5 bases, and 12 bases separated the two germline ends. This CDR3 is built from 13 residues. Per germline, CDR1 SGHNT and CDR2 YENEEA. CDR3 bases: TGTGCCAGCAGCATGGCGATGGGAACTGAAGCTTTCTTT. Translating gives CASSMAMGTEAFF.

The CDR3 DNA follows: TGCAGCGGATCGACAGGGGGCAATGAGCAGTTCTTC. Its translation is CSGSTGGNEQFF. V is TRBV29-1 and J is TRBJ2-1; 9 bases map to TRBD1. This CDR3 has 12 residues. Germline-derived CDR1 and CDR2 are SQVTM and ANQGSEA. V dropped 7 bases and J dropped 6; count of bases not matched to a gene: 4.

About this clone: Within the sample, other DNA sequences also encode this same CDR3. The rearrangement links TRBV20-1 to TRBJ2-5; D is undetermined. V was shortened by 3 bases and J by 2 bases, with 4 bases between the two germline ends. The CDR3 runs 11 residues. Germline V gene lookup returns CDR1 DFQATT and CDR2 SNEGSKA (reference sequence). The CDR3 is CSASGQETQYF. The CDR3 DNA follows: TGCAGTGCTAGTGGGCAAGAGACCCAGTACTTC.

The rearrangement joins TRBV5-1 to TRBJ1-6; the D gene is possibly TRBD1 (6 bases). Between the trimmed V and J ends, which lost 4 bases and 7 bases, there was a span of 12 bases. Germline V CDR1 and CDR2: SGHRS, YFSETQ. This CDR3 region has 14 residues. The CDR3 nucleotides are TGCGCCAGCAGCCTTGGACAGTGGAATTCACCCCTCCACTTT. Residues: CASSLGQWNSPLHF.

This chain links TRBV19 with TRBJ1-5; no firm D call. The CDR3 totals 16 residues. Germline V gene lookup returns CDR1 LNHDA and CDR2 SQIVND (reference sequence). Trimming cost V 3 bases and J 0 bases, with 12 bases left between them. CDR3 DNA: TGTGCCAGTAGTATCCCCCCGACGGCTAGCAATCAGCCCCAGCATTTT. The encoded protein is CASSIPPTASNQPQHF.

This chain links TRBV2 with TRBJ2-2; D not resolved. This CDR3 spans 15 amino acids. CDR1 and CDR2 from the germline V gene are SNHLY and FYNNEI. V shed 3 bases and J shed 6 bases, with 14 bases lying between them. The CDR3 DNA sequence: TGTGCCAGCAGTGATTGGCTAGTTGGGGCCGGGGAGCTGTTTTTT. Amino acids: CASSDWLVGAGELFF.

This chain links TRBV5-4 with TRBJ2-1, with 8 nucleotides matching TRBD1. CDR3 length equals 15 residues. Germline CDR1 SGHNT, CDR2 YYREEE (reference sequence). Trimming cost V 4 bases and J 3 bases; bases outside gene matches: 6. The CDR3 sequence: CASSLEDRDYNEQFF. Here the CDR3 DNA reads TGTGCCAGCAGCCTCGAGGACAGGGACTACAATGAGCAGTTCTTC.

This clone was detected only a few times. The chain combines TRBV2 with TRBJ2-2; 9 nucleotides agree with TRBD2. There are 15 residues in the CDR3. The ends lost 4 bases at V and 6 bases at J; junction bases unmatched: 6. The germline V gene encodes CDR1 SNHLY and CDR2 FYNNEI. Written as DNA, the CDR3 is TGTGCCAGCAGTGTAGCGGGAGCGATATCCGGGGAGCTGTTTTTT. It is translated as CASSVAGAISGELFF.